Following are 24 T cell receptor beta chains from one sample sequenced in a study of OX40 agonist ivuxolimab in advanced cancers. This table comes from immunoSEQ multiplex PCR, and its TCRdb copy is limited to in-frame clones, with some not included. The sample includes about 96,000 clones, roughly 80% of them seen just once. This material consisted of CD4+ or CD8+ T cells sorted from blood, taken in a trial of the OX40 agonist ivuxolimab. The receptors here all came from an adult with an advanced solid tumor such as melanoma, head and neck, liver or kidney cancer.

This clone was picked up one time. The chain employs TRBV5-4 and TRBJ2-7; 8 nucleotides match TRBD1. The CDR3 runs to 17 residues. J gave up 3 bases and V 0 bases, and 11 bases lay outside the gene matches. In germline, CDR1 is SGHNT, CDR2 YYREEE (reference sequence). CDR3 amino acids: CASSLGSPGQAGYEQYF. DNA for the CDR3: TGTGCCAGCAGCTTGGGCTCACCGGGACAGGCGGGCTACGAGCAGTACTTC.

The chain employs TRBV27 and TRBJ1-5, with 9 nucleotides matching TRBD1. From germline, CDR1 is MNHEY and CDR2 SMNVEV (reference sequence). The CDR3 totals 16 residues. Trimming took 6 bases from V and 2 from J; bases not matched to a gene: 8. CDR3: CASSRTGDLGNQPQHF. The CDR3, as DNA: TGTGCCAGCAGCAGGACAGGGGATTTAGGCAATCAGCCCCAGCATTTT.

The J gene is TRBJ2-7, the V gene TRBV4-2; 10 bases are a match to TRBD2. From germline, CDR1 is LGHNA and CDR2 YNFKEQ. The V segment lost 1 base and the J segment 0 bases; nucleotides outside the gene matches: 6. This CDR3 is built from 17 residues. The CDR3 loop is CASSQGGGTSDSYEQYF. The CDR3 region has the DNA TGTGCCAGCAGCCAAGGGGGGGGGACTAGCGACTCCTACGAGCAGTACTTC.

Details on this clone: One end of the junction fails to match germline, which may point to a read error. V is TRBV11-2 and J is TRBJ2-7; 8 bases fit TRBD2. Germline-derived CDR1 and CDR2 are SGHAT and FQNNGV. This CDR3 region has 14 residues. CDR3 DNA: TGTGCCAGCAGCTTAGGGGGGAGTCAGCGGGAGAGCTCCTTC. Translated, it gives CASSLGGSQRESSF.

V is TRBV18 and J is TRBJ1-3, with D possibly being TRBD1 (5 bases). The CDR3 loop spans 16 amino acids. V was shortened by 3 bases and J by 3 bases, with 15 bases between the two germline ends. Germline lookup yields CDR1 KGHSH and CDR2 LQKENI. The CDR3 reads CASSPRDGALGNTIYF. The CDR3 DNA is TGTGCCAGCTCACCCCGGGACGGTGCCCTTGGAAACACCATATATTTT. Variable domain in full (rest from reference TRBV18 and TRBJ1-3): NAGVMQNPRHLVRRRGQEARLRCSPMKGHSHVYWYRQLPEEGLKFMVYLQKENIIDESGMPKERFSAEFPKEGPSILRIQQVVRGDSAAYFCASSPRDGALGNTIYFGEGSWLTVV.

V and J are TRBV18 and TRBJ1-1; TRBD1 is a possible D gene (5 bases). The CDR3 is 16 amino acids. Germline CDR1 reads KGHSH; CDR2 reads LQKENI. The V gene lost 1 base and the J gene lost 7 bases, with 19 bases spanning the gap. CDR3 amino acids: CASSPQGREGIGEAFF. The DNA of the CDR3 is TGTGCCAGCTCACCACAAGGCAGGGAAGGGATCGGTGAAGCTTTCTTT.

The J gene is TRBJ2-7, the V gene TRBV9, with TRBD1 as a possible D gene (6 bases). This CDR3 contains 13 residues. The V end lost 0 bases, the J end lost 7 bases, and 11 bases lay between the germline ends. Germline CDR1 and CDR2: SGDLS and YYNGEE. CDR3 in DNA: TGTGCCAGCAGCGTAGCAGGGGCTACGGAGCAGTACTTC. Translated: CASSVAGATEQYF. Filled out from reference TRBV9 and TRBJ2-7, the complete variable domain reads DSGVTQTPKHLITATGQRVTLRCSPRSGDLSVYWYQQSLDQGLQFLIQYYNGEERAKGNILERFSAQQFPDLHSELNLSSLELGDSALYFCASSVAGATEQYFGPGTRLTVT.

The CDR3 sequence: CASSIDHGGGNIQYF. The CDR3 DNA reads as TGTGCCAGTAGTATAGATCATGGAGGGGGAAACATTCAGTACTTC. The genes are TRBV19 and TRBJ2-4; D may correspond to TRBD1 or TRBD2 (6 bases each). Looked up from germline, CDR1 is LNHDA and CDR2 is SQIVND (reference sequence). V lost 0 bases and J lost 6, with 12 bases in between. There are 15 residues in the CDR3.

The genes are TRBV2 and TRBJ2-5; D possibly corresponds to TRBD1 (6 bases). The J call may not be correct, given that the DNA end is closer to TRBJ2-7. The CDR3 has 15 amino acids. Germline values: CDR1 SNHLY, CDR2 FYNNEI. The CDR3 spells CASRVEGVYSYEQYF. For the CDR3, the DNA is TGTGCCAGCAGGGTTGAGGGGGTTTATTCCTACGAGCAGTACTTC.

The sample holds one count of this clone. The genes are TRBV15 and TRBJ2-7; 10 bases map to TRBD2. The CDR3 length is 15 residues. The ends lost 5 bases at V and 5 bases at J; junction bases unmatched: 9. Germline V CDR1 and CDR2: LNHNV, YYDKDF (reference sequence). Here the CDR3 reads CATSLQREGPNEQYF. The CDR3 DNA reads as TGTGCCACCAGCCTCCAGCGGGAGGGCCCCAACGAGCAGTACTTC.

The V and J genes are TRBV10-3 and TRBJ2-3; D might be TRBD2 (6 bases). The germline gives CDR1 ENHRY, CDR2 SYGVKD. This CDR3 has 16 amino acids. Trimming shortened V by 10 bases and J by 5 bases, and 25 bases separated the two germline ends. The CDR3 protein is CATAGIAARAGDTQYF. The DNA for the CDR3 is TGTGCCACCGCGGGGATAGCGGCCAGGGCTGGAGATACGCAGTATTTT.

This chain links TRBV7-2 with TRBJ1-1; 7 bases line up with TRBD1. This CDR3 has 16 residues. V was pared by 5 bases and J by 3 bases, with 12 bases of the junction left unmatched. Germline loops: CDR1 SGHTA, CDR2 FQGNSA. The CDR3 DNA is TGTGCCAGCAGCCCCTCTGGACAGGCCTGGGACACTGAAGCTTTCTTT. Amino acids: CASSPSGQAWDTEAFF.

The chain is built from TRBV27 and TRBJ2-7; TRBD2 aligns across 11 bases. This CDR3 contains 14 residues. Germline lookup yields CDR1 MNHEY and CDR2 SMNVEV (reference sequence). The V gene end was trimmed by 2 bases and the J gene end by 6 bases; junction bases not matched to a gene: 3. CDR3 DNA: TGTGCCAGCAGTTTACTAGCGGGAGGAACCGAGCAGTACTTC. It encodes CASSLLAGGTEQYF.

The chain carries TRBV7-9 and TRBJ2-2; perhaps D is TRBD1 or TRBD2 (5 bases each). The CDR3 covers 16 residues. Trimming took off 7 bases at V and 4 bases at J, with 19 bases between the two ends. Germline V gene data show CDR1 as SEHNR and CDR2 as FQNEAQ (reference sequence). CDR3 in DNA: TGTGCCAGCACCCAGCCAGGTTCAGGGAGCACCGGGGAGCTGTTTTTT. Its protein product is CASTQPGSGSTGELFF. Based on the CDR3 plus reference TRBV7-9 and TRBJ2-2, the full variable domain is DTGVSQNPRHKITKRGQNVTFRCDPISEHNRLYWYRQTLGQGPEFLTYFQNEAQLEKSRLLSDRFSAERPKGSFSTLEIQRTEQGDSAMYLCASTQPGSGSTGELFFGEGSRLTVL.

This sequence joins TRBV10-3 and TRBJ1-1; TRBD1 is a possible D gene (6 bases). V was clipped by 6 bases and J by 1 base, with 12 bases between them. Germline loops: CDR1 ENHRY, CDR2 SYGVKD. CDR3 size: 14 residues. The CDR3 spells CAIRLQGTNTEAFF. For the CDR3, the DNA is TGTGCCATCAGACTCCAGGGGACGAACACTGAAGCTTTCTTT.

The chain carries TRBV9 and TRBJ2-1; D may match TRBD1 or TRBD2 (5 bases each). Germline CDR1 and CDR2: SGDLS and YYNGEE. The germline V and J ends were trimmed by 0 bases and 3 bases, with 16 bases remaining between them. CDR3 length: 17 residues. The CDR3 bases are TGTGCCAGCAGCGTAGTCCGGGACCCCCCTTTCTACAATGAGCAGTTCTTC. Its protein product is CASSVVRDPPFYNEQFF. Supplemented by reference TRBV9 and TRBJ2-1, the full variable domain reads DSGVTQTPKHLITATGQRVTLRCSPRSGDLSVYWYQQSLDQGLQFLIQYYNGEERAKGNILERFSAQQFPDLHSELNLSSLELGDSALYFCASSVVRDPPFYNEQFFGPGTRLTVL.

The table lists this clone with a count of one. The V call is TRBV18, the J call TRBJ1-4; D unresolved. Trimming cost V 2 bases and J 3 bases, with 10 bases left between them. The CDR3 is 15 amino acids. The V gene's germline CDR1 is KGHSH and CDR2 LQKENI. As DNA, the CDR3 is TGTGCCAGCTCACCAACTGCTCCTTCTAATGAAAAACTGTTTTTT. Its protein product is CASSPTAPSNEKLFF.

Regarding this clone: Other DNA sequences in the same sample also yield this CDR3. The rearrangement joins TRBV5-1 to TRBJ2-7; D may be TRBD2 (5 bases). The V end was cut by 2 bases, the J end by 7 bases, with 7 bases between. This CDR3 region has 11 residues. Germline-derived CDR1 and CDR2 are SGHRS and YFSETQ. The CDR3 region has the DNA TGCGCCAGCAGCTTCCGAGGGGAGCAGTACTTC. Encoded protein: CASSFRGEQYF.

J is TRBJ1-4 and V is TRBV9; TRBD1 matches 9 bases. CDR1 is SGDLS and CDR2 is YYNGEE in the germline V gene. V trimming: 5 bases; J trimming: 8 bases; junction bases outside the gene matches: 7. The length of the CDR3 is 14 residues. CDR3 sequence reads: CASSEGQGFEKLFF. The CDR3, as DNA: TGTGCCAGCAGTGAGGGACAGGGTTTCGAAAAACTGTTTTTT.

The CDR3 bases are TGTGCCAGCAGCTTAGGACGGGGGGCCTACAATGAGCAGTTCTTC. Residues: CASSLGRGAYNEQFF. The chain is built from TRBV13 and TRBJ2-1; 7 bases agree with TRBD2. V lost 0 bases to trimming and J lost 2 bases; unmatched junction nucleotides: 1. CDR3 length: 15 amino acids. Germline CDR1 reads PRHDT; CDR2 reads FYEKMQ (reference sequence).

This chain links TRBV6-5 with TRBJ1-6, with 9 bases lining up with TRBD1. The length of the CDR3 is 15 residues. Germline V lookup: CDR1 MNHEY, CDR2 SVGAGI. V lost 2 bases, J lost 10 bases, and 6 bases stayed unmatched. This CDR3 reads CASSYGTGQGSPLHF. In DNA, the CDR3 is TGTGCCAGCAGTTACGGGACAGGGCAGGGGTCACCCCTCCACTTT.

The V gene is TRBV2, the J gene TRBJ2-1; tentatively, D is TRBD2 (7 bases). This CDR3 contains 17 residues. The germline V gene has CDR1 SNHLY and CDR2 FYNNEI. Trimming took off 6 bases at V and 2 bases at J, with 20 bases between the two ends. In nucleotides, the CDR3 is TGTGCCAGCAGCCCCGGGTGGCGGGGGCCAACCTACAATGAGCAGTTCTTC. It yields the protein CASSPGWRGPTYNEQFF.

The gene calls are TRBV23-1 and TRBJ2-5; D may be TRBD1 (5 bases). TRBV23-1 is an ORF; its function is uncertain. Trimming removed 0 bases from V and 0 bases from J, with 14 bases in between. This CDR3 contains 17 residues. The CDR3 is CASSQSLEAGYQETQYF. In nucleotides, the CDR3 is TGCGCCAGCAGTCAATCCCTCGAGGCAGGGTACCAAGAGACCCAGTACTTC.

The chain links TRBV7-3 to TRBJ2-3; 13 nucleotides match TRBD2. Trimming removed 6 bases from V and 0 bases from J; junction bases left unmatched: 6. This CDR3 has 17 residues. Germline assignment: CDR1 SGHTA and CDR2 FQGTGA. The CDR3 protein is CASSRTSGGTSTDTQYF. CDR3 in DNA: TGTGCCAGCAGTAGGACTAGCGGGGGTACTAGCACAGATACGCAGTATTTT. Combining the CDR3 with reference TRBV7-3 and TRBJ2-3 gives the whole variable domain GAGVSQTPSNKVTEKGKYVELRCDPISGHTALYWYRQSLGQGPEFLIYFQGTGAADDSGLPNDRFFAVRPEGSVSTLKIQRTERGDSAVYLCASSRTSGGTSTDTQYFGPGTRLTVL.